A selection of T cell receptor beta chains follows, all from one sample in a study of shared clonotypes between healthy human individuals. TCRdb keeps only in-frame clones here, not all; method: immunoSEQ multiplex PCR. The sample holds 2 million or so clones, roughly 94% seen once. Sequenced material: naive CD4+ T cells sorted from blood. The source of these receptors is a man in his late teens or twenties in good health. Each CDR3 is given with its conserved first and last residue. The order of the fields is D gene, J gene, clone size, V gene, CDR3 protein, CDR3 DNA. A D gene is named only where the DNA matches it firmly. Size is omitted from some rows. Given values are once, few, many or a class for expanded clones.

-,TRBJ1-2,-,TRBV7-2,CASNLGGSNYGYTF,TGTGCCAGCAATTTGGGGGGTAGTAACTATGGCTACACCTTC
-,TRBJ2-3,-,TRBV18,CASSPRFGGNTDTQYF,TGTGCCAGCTCACCACGGTTCGGGGGAAACACAGATACGCAGTATTTT
TRBD1,TRBJ1-2,few,TRBV6-5,CASRPTGEGYTF,TGTGCCAGCAGGCCCACAGGGGAGGGCTACACCTTC
-,TRBJ2-7,-,TRBV7-2,CASSLASGLAAYEQYF,TGTGCCAGCAGCCTAGCGTCGGGCCTAGCAGCCTACGAGCAGTACTTC
-,TRBJ1-1,-,TRBV7-9,CASSSQGGFGANTEAFF,TGTGCCAGCAGCTCTCAAGGGGGTTTTGGAGCGAACACTGAAGCTTTCTTT
-,TRBJ2-5,-,TRBV7-9,CASSLLWGLQETQYF,TGTGCCAGCAGCCTCCTTTGGGGACTTCAAGAGACCCAGTACTTC
-,TRBJ1-3,-,TRBV5-1,CASSRVPGSGNTIYF,TGCGCCAGCAGCCGCGTCCCCGGCTCTGGAAACACCATATATTTT
-,TRBJ2-7,-,TRBV27,CASSFQGTYEQYF,TGTGCCAGCAGTTTTCAGGGGACCTACGAGCAGTACTTC
-,TRBJ2-7,-,TRBV10-2,CASSELTREQYF,TGCGCCAGCAGTGAATTGACTCGGGAGCAGTACTTC
-,TRBJ1-1,-,TRBV18,CASSPTSNTEAFF,TGTGCCAGCTCACCCACCTCGAACACTGAAGCTTTCTTT
TRBD1,TRBJ1-6,-,TRBV14,CASGGQGARSPLHF,TGTGCCAGCGGCGGGCAGGGGGCGCGATCACCCCTCCACTTT
TRBD2,TRBJ2-7,-,TRBV5-4,CASSSIAGAAGEQYF,TGTGCCAGCAGCTCGATAGCGGGAGCGGCGGGGGAGCAGTACTTC
TRBD1,TRBJ1-4,-,TRBV25-1,CASRETGAATNEKLFF,TGTGCCAGCAGAGAGACAGGGGCCGCAACTAATGAAAAACTGTTTTTT
-,TRBJ1-4,-,TRBV25-1,CASSEPGNEKLFF,TGTGCCAGCAGTGAGCCAGGGAATGAAAAACTGTTTTTT
TRBD1,TRBJ1-1,-,TRBV5-4,CASSERDRGLNTEAFF,TGTGCCAGCAGCGAACGGGACAGGGGATTGAACACTGAAGCTTTCTTT
-,TRBJ2-7,-,TRBV19,CASSIDVRGEQYF,TGTGCCAGTAGTATAGACGTCAGGGGCGAGCAGTACTTC
-,TRBJ2-4,-,TRBV11-2,CASSLQGLVDIQYF,TGTGCCAGCAGCTTACAGGGATTGGTAGACATTCAGTACTTC
-,TRBJ2-7,-,TRBV18,CASPPVYEQYF,TGTGCCAGCCCACCAGTGTACGAGCAGTACTTC
TRBD1,TRBJ1-6,once,TRBV2,CASSEDRGFGSPLHF,TGTGCCAGCAGTGAAGACAGGGGGTTTGGCTCACCCCTCCACTTT
TRBD2,TRBJ2-3,-,TRBV10-1,CASSDLREGPYTQYF,TGCGCCAGCAGTGATTTGCGGGAGGGCCCGTATACGCAGTATTTT
-,TRBJ2-5,-,TRBV7-9,CASSLGPLGGETQYF,TGTGCCAGCAGCTTAGGACCCCTCGGCGGAGAGACCCAGTACTTC
-,TRBJ1-2,-,TRBV27,CASSDSNDNYGYTF,TGTGCCAGCAGTGACAGTAACGATAACTATGGCTACACCTTC
-,TRBJ1-6,-,TRBV28,CATARIRGGGNSPLHF,TGTGCGACCGCCCGTATAAGGGGAGGGGGGAATTCACCCCTCCACTTT
-,TRBJ1-2,-,TRBV7-2,CASSSGQGNYGYTF,TGTGCCAGCAGCTCCGGGCAGGGCAACTATGGCTACACCTTC
-,TRBJ1-1,-,TRBV7-8,CASSLIQENTEAFF,TGTGCCAGCAGCTTAATACAGGAAAACACTGAAGCTTTCTTT
-,TRBJ2-3,-,TRBV30,CAWSVHGAGDTQYF,TGTGCCTGGAGTGTACACGGGGCCGGAGATACGCAGTATTTT
TRBD1,TRBJ1-5,-,TRBV6-5,CASRGTGTQPQHF,TGTGCCAGCAGGGGGACAGGGACCCAGCCCCAGCATTTT
TRBD2,TRBJ2-7,-,TRBV7-9,CASSFIGLADEQYF,TGTGCCAGCAGCTTTATAGGACTAGCGGACGAGCAGTACTTC
-,TRBJ2-7,-,TRBV28,CASSLIPSEQYF,TGTGCCAGCAGTTTAATTCCCAGCGAGCAGTACTTC
TRBD1,TRBJ2-7,-,TRBV28,CASSAGGLSYEQYF,TGTGCCAGCAGTGCAGGGGGCCTCTCCTACGAGCAGTACTTC
TRBD2,TRBJ2-5,once,TRBV7-9,CASSPSGGVETQYF,TGTGCCAGCAGCCCTAGCGGGGGGGTGGAGACCCAGTACTTC
-,TRBJ1-6,-,TRBV18,CASSEGDNSPLHF,TGTGCCAGCTCAGAGGGAGACAATTCACCCCTCCACTTT
TRBD2,TRBJ2-1,-,TRBV12-5,CASGLSPGRLENRYNEQFF,TGTGCTAGTGGTTTGTCACCCGGGAGGCTCGAGAACCGCTACAATGAGCAGTTCTTC
-,TRBJ1-5,-,TRBV2,CASSVFVTGSNQPQHF,TGTGCCAGCAGTGTGTTTGTAACAGGTAGCAATCAGCCCCAGCATTTT
TRBD2,TRBJ2-7,-,TRBV6-6,CASSFHPPGGRNEQYF,TGTGCCAGCAGTTTCCACCCCCCGGGGGGGAGGAACGAGCAGTACTTC
TRBD1,TRBJ1-4,-,TRBV5-1,CASSSPGQAKLFF,TGCGCCAGCAGCTCTCCGGGACAGGCGAAACTGTTTTTT
TRBD1,TRBJ2-7,-,TRBV5-4,CASSQTGTGPSGKYF,TGTGCCAGCAGCCAAACCGGGACAGGGCCCTCCGGGAAGTACTTC
-,TRBJ1-2,-,TRBV6-5,CASSYEVTAHNGYTF,TGTGCCAGCAGTTACGAGGTGACAGCGCATAATGGCTACACCTTC
-,TRBJ2-5,-,TRBV6-5,CASSYSRAAQAAQYF,TGTGCCAGCAGTTACTCGAGGGCGGCTCAAGCGGCCCAGTACTTC
TRBD2,TRBJ2-1,-,TRBV6-5,CAATGGYNEQFF,TGTGCCGCAACGGGAGGGTACAATGAGCAGTTCTTC
TRBD2,TRBJ2-1,-,TRBV11-1,CASSRLAGYNEQFF,TGTGCCAGCTCAAGACTAGCGGGGTACAATGAGCAGTTCTTC
TRBD1,TRBJ2-7,-,TRBV19,CASSRKQGAALEQYF,TGTGCCAGTAGTAGAAAACAGGGGGCCGCTTTGGAGCAGTACTTC
-,TRBJ2-3,-,TRBV5-6,CASSPTNLAVGADTQYF,TGTGCCAGCAGCCCTACAAATTTAGCGGTGGGGGCAGATACGCAGTATTTT
-,TRBJ2-2,-,TRBV5-4,CASSFNSGELFF,TGTGCCAGCAGCTTTAATTCCGGGGAGCTGTTTTTT
-,TRBJ1-2,once,TRBV2,CASSEARGTGYGYTF,TGTGCCAGCAGTGAAGCGCGTGGGACCGGCTATGGCTACACCTTC
-,TRBJ1-5,once,TRBV10-3,CAISERGFDQPQHF,TGTGCCATCAGTGAGAGAGGATTTGATCAGCCCCAGCATTTT
TRBD1,TRBJ1-3,-,TRBV7-2,CASSTDRGSGNTIYF,TGTGCCAGCAGCACGGACAGGGGCTCTGGAAACACCATATATTTT
-,TRBJ2-7,-,TRBV11-3,CASSFREIGYEQYF,TGTGCCAGCAGCTTCCGGGAAATCGGTTACGAGCAGTACTTC
TRBD1,TRBJ1-2,-,TRBV28,CASRTGYNYGYTF,TGTGCCAGCAGGACAGGGTATAACTATGGCTACACCTTC
-,TRBJ2-2,-,TRBV10-3,CAIPRGSNTGELFF,TGTGCCATTCCCAGGGGCTCGAACACCGGGGAGCTGTTTTTT
TRBD1,TRBJ2-7,-,TRBV4-1,CASSQLQGSSSYEQYF,TGCGCCAGCAGCCAGCTACAGGGGTCTAGCTCCTACGAGCAGTACTTC
-,TRBJ1-2,-,TRBV6-1,CASTEDRQIYGYTF,TGTGCCAGCACTGAGGACCGACAGATCTATGGCTACACCTTC
-,TRBJ2-5,-,TRBV5-1,CASSLRERRETQYF,TGCGCCAGCAGCTTAAGGGAGAGAAGAGAGACCCAGTACTTC
-,TRBJ2-5,once,TRBV18,CASSPSLQETQYF,TGTGCCAGCTCACCAAGTCTCCAAGAGACCCAGTACTTC
TRBD1,TRBJ1-1,-,TRBV9,CASSVEPWDRGSDQKPTEAFF,TGTGCCAGCAGCGTGGAACCCTGGGACAGGGGTTCGGATCAAAAACCCACTGAAGCTTTCTTT
TRBD2,TRBJ2-1,-,TRBV7-2,CASSQSGGNNEQFF,TGTGCCAGCAGCCAAAGCGGGGGGAACAATGAGCAGTTCTTC
TRBD2,TRBJ2-7,-,TRBV18,CASSPPSSGYEQYF,TGTGCCAGCTCACCACCGTCTAGCGGATACGAGCAGTACTTC
-,TRBJ2-7,-,TRBV6-6,CASSRQILYEQYF,TGTGCCAGCAGTCGACAGATCCTCTACGAGCAGTACTTC
TRBD1,TRBJ1-4,-,TRBV5-4,CASSLAGTGNEKLFF,TGTGCCAGCAGCTTGGCCGGGACAGGTAACGAAAAACTGTTTTTT